This T cell receptor beta chain was retrieved from a study of blood T cell repertoires in COVID-19. Across the whole study: Sample material is recorded as cDNA or gDNA derived from T cells, B-cell-depleted T cells, or PBMCs.

Germline V gives CDR1 MNHEY, CDR2 SVGAGI. The V and J ends lost 0 bases and 6 bases respectively, with 14 bases between them. The length of the CDR3 is 15 residues. Under the authors' procedure: It was from reference gene primer amplification that nucleated cell counts were estimated. Data came from immunoSEQ multiplex PCR; TCRdb stores just in-frame clones and leaves some out. V and J calls and clone size are as listed in that table; D and trimming were resolved from the DNA. The sample has about 260,000 clones, 75% to 90% seen once. This clonotype originated in a middle-aged woman with acute or convalescent COVID-19. This chain links TRBV6-5 with TRBJ1-2; D unclear. Sequenced: peripheral blood. CDR3 nucleotide sequence: TGTGCCAGCAGTTACTCCCGAGTCCAACCGGATGGCTACACCTTC. Amino acids: CASSYSRVQPDGYTF.